Sequencing of this T cell receptor (beta chain) was carried out in a study of CD8 T cells in Susac syndrome (dated by TCRdb to between 2018 and 2021). Regarding the complete study: Among the Susac syndrome patients who were sequenced, clinically active disease was present in six and clinical remission was observed in roughly eight. Susac syndrome patients were therapy-naive, on corticosteroids (some also receiving IVIg), or on IVIg alone at blood withdrawal. Whether CD8+ T cell activation and differentiation in Susac syndrome was antigen driven was tested using repertoire sequencing. The study compared CD8+ T cell repertoire clonality among 12 healthy donors, some 14 Susac syndrome patients and some 16 multiple sclerosis patients. Overall study results and their limits: The number of individuals in the TCR sequencing and HLA analysis was recognized as being relatively small. In the total CD8+ and CD8+ TEMRA repertoires, around 15 and five Susac-specific public clones, respectively, were identified. Clonal expansion was observed in Susac syndrome CD8+ repertoires, with the highest expansion in CD8+ TEMRA cells and greater expansion in clinically active than in remitting patients.

For this clonotype: Its target antigen remains unknown. No much larger clone exists at a distance of one base, and base qualities are not known.

The CDR3 spans 16 residues, from the cysteine through the phenylalanine. This entry keeps only the CDR3 DNA: 48 bases, framed from base 1. Unmatched junction bases come to 9, with V trimmed by 2 bases and J by 1 base. CDR1 and CDR2, per the germline V gene (reference sequence), are DFQATT and SNEGSKA. RNA was extracted using the RNeasy kit, and about 0.45 to 1 ug of the RNA was reverse transcribed with random hexamers. TCR beta CDR3 regions were amplified with the immunoSEQ multiplex PCR assay covering 54 Vbeta and 13 Jbeta segments. PCR amplification bias was corrected using a synthetic template baseline for primer optimization and computational correction. As for how the authors treated the data: Reads were annotated to V, D and J genes according to IMGT and were analyzed with immunoSEQ Analyzer, with only productive sequences retained. To calculate clonality, Shannon entropy was normalized by log2 of the number of productive unique sequences and then subtracted from one. For each patient and control, public and private clones were evaluated within the 100 most prevalent clones. Clones were defined as Susac-specific if absent from the healthy and MS cohorts, from around 1,000 published viral clones and from other ImmuneACCESS disease sequences. Starting from the raw public reads, TCRdb applied fastp trimming at Q25, assembled clones with MiXCR and retained in-frame beta chains. Every distinct CDR3 protein forms one entry, paired with its most common genes and DNA. In this record, the V and J calls reflect TCRdb's handling and not the investigators' own analysis. The sample contains about 76,000 distinct CDR3 sequences, roughly 92% of them found a single time. 0.45% of the sample belongs to the ten largest clones.

Peripheral blood CD8+ and CD4+ T cells from healthy donors, Susac syndrome patients and multiple sclerosis patients were profiled using high-throughput TCR beta sequencing. Susac syndrome patients met recently defined diagnostic criteria for definite or probable disease. Bulk CD8+ and CD4+ T cells were purified magnetically by negative isolation, whereas CD8+ TEMRA cells were enriched by FACS. Blood was collected in EDTA tubes and processed within 24 hours, with PBMCs isolated through density gradient centrifugation. PBMCs intended for TCR sequencing were cryopreserved in liquid nitrogen and were subsequently thawed in a 37 degrees C water bath. A purity of at least 90% was achieved for sorted or isolated CD4+, CD8+ and CD8+ TEMRA cells.

Rearrangement joined TRBV20-1 to TRBJ1-2, with 8 bases matching TRBD1. This clonotype was obtained from a human donor with Susac syndrome. Material: CD8+ T cells from PBMCs. The nucleotide sequence reads TGCAGTGCTAGAACCCGTTTGGACAGGGATAACTATGGCTACACCTTC. This sequence encodes CSARTRLDRDNYGYTF.